The text below deals with one TCR beta chain. This record belongs to a study of radiation and T cells in renal cell carcinoma. Indicated time point: baseline pretreatment blood. The treatment here: 15 Gy SBRT to primary tumor, nephrectomy 4 weeks later. Data came from immunoSEQ multiplex PCR; TCRdb stores just in-frame clones and leaves some out. The top ten hold more than 10% of the sample, which has 130,000 to 150,000 clones, nearly 90% seen once. This TCR derives from a woman aged 50 to 60 with renal cell carcinoma. Sequencing was performed on blood, taken from a patient whose treatment included radiotherapy and nephrectomy.

This chain's CDR3 is CASSPLGYTEAFF. The DNA of the CDR3 is TGTGCCAGCTCACCATTGGGATACACTGAAGCTTTCTTT. The rearrangement joins TRBV18 to TRBJ1-1; D remains ambiguous. V was clipped by 2 bases and J by 3 bases, with 7 bases between them. This CDR3 is 13 amino acids long. The germline gives CDR1 KGHSH, CDR2 LQKENI.